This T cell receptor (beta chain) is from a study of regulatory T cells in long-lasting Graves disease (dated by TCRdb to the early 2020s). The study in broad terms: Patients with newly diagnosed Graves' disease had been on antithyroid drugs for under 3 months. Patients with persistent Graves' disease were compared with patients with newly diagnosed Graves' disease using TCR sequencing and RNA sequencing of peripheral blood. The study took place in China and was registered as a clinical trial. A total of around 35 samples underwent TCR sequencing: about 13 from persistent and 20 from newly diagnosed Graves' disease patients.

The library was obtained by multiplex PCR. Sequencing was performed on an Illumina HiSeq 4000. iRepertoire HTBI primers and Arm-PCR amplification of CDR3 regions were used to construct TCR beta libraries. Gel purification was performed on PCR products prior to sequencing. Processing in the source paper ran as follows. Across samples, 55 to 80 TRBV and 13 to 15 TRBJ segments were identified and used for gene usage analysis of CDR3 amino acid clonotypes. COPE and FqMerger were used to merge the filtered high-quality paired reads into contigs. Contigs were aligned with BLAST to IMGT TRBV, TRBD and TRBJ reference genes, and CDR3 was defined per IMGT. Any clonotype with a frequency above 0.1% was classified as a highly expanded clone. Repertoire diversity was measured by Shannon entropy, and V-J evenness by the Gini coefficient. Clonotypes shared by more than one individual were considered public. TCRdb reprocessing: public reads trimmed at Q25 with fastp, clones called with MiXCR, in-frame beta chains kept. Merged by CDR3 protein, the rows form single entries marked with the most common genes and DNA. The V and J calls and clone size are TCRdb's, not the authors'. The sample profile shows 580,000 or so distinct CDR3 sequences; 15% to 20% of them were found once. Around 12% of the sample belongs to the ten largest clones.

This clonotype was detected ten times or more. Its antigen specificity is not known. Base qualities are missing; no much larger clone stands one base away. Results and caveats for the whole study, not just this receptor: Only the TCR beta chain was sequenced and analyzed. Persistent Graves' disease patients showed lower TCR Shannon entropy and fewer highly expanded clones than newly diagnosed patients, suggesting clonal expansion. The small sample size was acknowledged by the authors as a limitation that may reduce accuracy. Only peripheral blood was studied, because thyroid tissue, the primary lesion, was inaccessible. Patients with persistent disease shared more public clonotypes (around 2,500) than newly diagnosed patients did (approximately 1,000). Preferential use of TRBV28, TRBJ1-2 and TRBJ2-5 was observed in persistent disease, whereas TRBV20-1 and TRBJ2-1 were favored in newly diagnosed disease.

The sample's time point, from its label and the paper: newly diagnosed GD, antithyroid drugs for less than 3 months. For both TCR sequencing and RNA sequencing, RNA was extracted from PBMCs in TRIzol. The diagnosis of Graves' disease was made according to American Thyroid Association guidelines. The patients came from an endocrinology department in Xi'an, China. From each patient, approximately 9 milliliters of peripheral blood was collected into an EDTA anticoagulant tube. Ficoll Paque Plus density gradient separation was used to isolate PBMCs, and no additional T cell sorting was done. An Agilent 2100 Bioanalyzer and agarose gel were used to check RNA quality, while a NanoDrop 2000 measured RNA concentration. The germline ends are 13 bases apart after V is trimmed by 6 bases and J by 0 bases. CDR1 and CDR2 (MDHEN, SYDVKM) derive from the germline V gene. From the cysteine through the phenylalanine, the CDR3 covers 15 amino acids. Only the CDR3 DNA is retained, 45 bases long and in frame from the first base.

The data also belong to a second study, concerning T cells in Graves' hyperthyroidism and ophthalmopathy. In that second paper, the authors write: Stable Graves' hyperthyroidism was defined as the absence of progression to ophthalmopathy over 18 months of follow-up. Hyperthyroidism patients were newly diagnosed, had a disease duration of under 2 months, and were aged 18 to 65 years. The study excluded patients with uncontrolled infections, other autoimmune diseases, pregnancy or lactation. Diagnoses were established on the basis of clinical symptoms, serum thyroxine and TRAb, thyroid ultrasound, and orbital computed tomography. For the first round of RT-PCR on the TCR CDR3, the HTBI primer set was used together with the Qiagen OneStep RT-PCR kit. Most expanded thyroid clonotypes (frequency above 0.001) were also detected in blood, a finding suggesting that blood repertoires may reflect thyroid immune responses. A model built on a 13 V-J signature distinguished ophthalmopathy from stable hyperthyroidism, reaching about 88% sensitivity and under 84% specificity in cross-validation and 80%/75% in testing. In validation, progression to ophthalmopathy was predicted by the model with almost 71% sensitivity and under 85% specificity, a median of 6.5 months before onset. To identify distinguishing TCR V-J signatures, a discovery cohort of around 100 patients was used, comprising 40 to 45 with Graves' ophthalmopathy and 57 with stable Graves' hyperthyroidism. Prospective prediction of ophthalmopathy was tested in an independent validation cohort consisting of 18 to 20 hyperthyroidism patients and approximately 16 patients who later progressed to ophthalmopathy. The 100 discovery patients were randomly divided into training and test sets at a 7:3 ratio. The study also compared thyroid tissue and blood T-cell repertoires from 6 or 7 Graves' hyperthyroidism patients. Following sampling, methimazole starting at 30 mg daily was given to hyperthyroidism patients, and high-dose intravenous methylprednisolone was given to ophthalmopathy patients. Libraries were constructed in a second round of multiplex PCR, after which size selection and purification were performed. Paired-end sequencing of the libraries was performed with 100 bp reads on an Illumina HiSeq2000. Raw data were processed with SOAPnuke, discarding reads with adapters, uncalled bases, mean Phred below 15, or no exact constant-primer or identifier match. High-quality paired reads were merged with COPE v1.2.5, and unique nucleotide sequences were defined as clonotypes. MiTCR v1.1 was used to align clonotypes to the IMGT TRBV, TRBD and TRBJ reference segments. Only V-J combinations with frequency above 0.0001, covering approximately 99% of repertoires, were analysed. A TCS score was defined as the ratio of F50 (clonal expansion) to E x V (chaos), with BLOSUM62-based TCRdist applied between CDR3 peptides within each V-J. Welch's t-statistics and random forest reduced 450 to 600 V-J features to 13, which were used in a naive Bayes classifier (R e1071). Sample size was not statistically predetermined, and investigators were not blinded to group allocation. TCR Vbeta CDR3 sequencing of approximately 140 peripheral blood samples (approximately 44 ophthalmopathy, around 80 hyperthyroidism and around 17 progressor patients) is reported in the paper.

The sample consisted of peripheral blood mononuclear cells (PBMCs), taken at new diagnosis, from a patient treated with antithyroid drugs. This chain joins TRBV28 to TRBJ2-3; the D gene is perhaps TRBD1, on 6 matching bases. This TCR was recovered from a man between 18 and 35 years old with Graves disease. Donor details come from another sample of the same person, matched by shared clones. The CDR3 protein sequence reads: CASRNREPSTDTQYF. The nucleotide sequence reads TGTGCCAGCAGAAACAGGGAACCTAGCACAGATACGCAGTATTTT.